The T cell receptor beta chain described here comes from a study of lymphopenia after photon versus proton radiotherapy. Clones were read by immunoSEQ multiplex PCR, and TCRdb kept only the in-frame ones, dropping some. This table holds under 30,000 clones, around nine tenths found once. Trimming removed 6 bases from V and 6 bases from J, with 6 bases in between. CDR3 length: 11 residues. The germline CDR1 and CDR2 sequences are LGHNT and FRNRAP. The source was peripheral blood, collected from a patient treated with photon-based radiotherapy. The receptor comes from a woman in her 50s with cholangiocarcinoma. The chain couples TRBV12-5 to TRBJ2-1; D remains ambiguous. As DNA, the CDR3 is TGTGCTAGTGGCCTACTCAATGAGCAGTTCTTC. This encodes CASGLLNEQFF.